The present TCR beta chain was sequenced within a study of blood T cell repertoires in COVID-19. V was cut by 5 bases and J by 8 bases, with 13 bases left in between. CDR1 MGHDK and CDR2 SYGVNS come from the germline V gene. This CDR3 comprises 14 residues. The protocol was immunoSEQ multiplex PCR, while the TCRdb copy is restricted to in-frame clones and leaves out a portion. The table has 450,000 to 500,000 clones, about 88% seen once. This clone has only a few counts. Cohort allocation depended upon clinical history that participants reported. The V and J genes are TRBV25-1 and TRBJ1-6; D may be TRBD1 (5 bases). The TCR comes from an older woman who had recovered from COVID-19. Sequencing used PBMCs or T cells enriched from blood (not recorded which). The CDR3, as DNA: TGTGCCAGCAGTCCAAGGGAAGGGGATTCACCCCTCCACTTT. Residues: CASSPREGDSPLHF. Together with reference TRBV25-1 and TRBJ1-6, the CDR3 gives the full variable domain: EADIYQTPRYLVIGTGKKITLECSQTMGHDKMYWYQQDPGMELHLIHYSYGVNSTEKGDLSSESTVSRIRTEHFPLTLESARPSHTSQYLCASSPREGDSPLHFGNGTRLTVT.